Shown below are 31 T cell receptor beta chains from a single sample sequenced in a study of T cell clonality in common variable immunodeficiency (dated by TCRdb to between 2015 and 2016). Library preparation was by the immunoSEQ multiplex PCR assay. TCRdb carries this immuneACCESS record with in-frame sequences only. Its versions omit some clonotypes, under half of them owing to an unresolved V gene in the studies checked, with the rest unexplained. This sample shows tens of thousands of clones, and none of them turns up only once. The ten most abundant clones make up 8% to 13% of the sample. Sequences were obtained from peripheral blood mononuclear cells. The source is a person aged 18 to 69 in good health.

This clone occurred many times. The sequenced fragment ends 3 residues before the CDR3 boundary, so the rest is inferred from the germline J gene. This chain links TRBV18 with TRBJ1-4; D might be TRBD1 (6 bases). With 5 bases removed from V and 7 bases from J, the gap between germline ends came to 14 bases. The germline V gene encodes CDR1 KGHSH and CDR2 LQKENI. CDR3 length equals 14 residues. The CDR3 DNA, read in part, is TGTGCCAGCTCAAATCAAGGGGGAAGTGAAAAA. As protein: CASSNQGGSEK. The whole CDR3 sequence reads CASSNQGGSEKLFF.

This clone was picked up many times. The CDR3 extends 3 residues past the end of the read, so its final part is completed from the germline J gene. J is TRBJ1-4 and V is TRBV18; the D gene is possibly TRBD1 (5 bases). Germline V CDR1 and CDR2: KGHSH, LQKENI. The V gene lost 5 bases and the J gene lost 8 bases, with 15 bases spanning the gap. The CDR3 is 14 amino acids. CDR3 DNA, as far as it was read: TGTGCCAGCTCATCCCGACGGGGGAAGGAAAAA. This encodes CASSSRRGKEK. The CDR3 reads in full as CASSSRRGKEKLFF.

This clone was recorded at least ten times. The CDR3 extends 3 residues past the end of the read, so its final part is completed from the germline J gene. The chain is built from TRBV29-1 and TRBJ1-1, with a possible D match to TRBD1 (6 bases). Germline CDR1 SQVTM, CDR2 ANQGSEA. V was cut by 6 bases and J by 0 bases, with 11 bases left in between. The CDR3 has 13 residues. Incomplete CDR3 DNA: TGCAGCGTCGTGAGGGGGTTGAACACTGAA. It translates to CSVVRGLNTE. In full, the CDR3 is CSVVRGLNTEAFF. The full variable domain, its missing parts supplied by reference TRBV29-1 and TRBJ1-1, is SAVISQKPSRDICQRGTSLTIQCQVDSQVTMMFWYRQQPGQSLTLIATANQGSEATYESGFVIDKFPISRPNLTFSTLTVSNMSPEDSSIYLCSVVRGLNTEAFFGQGTRLTVV.

This clone appeared many times. At one of its ends the junction is not consistent with the germline gene, which may arise from a read error. Read sequence stops 3 residues before the CDR3 end, and the germline J gene provides the missing end. V usage is TRBV5-6 and J usage is TRBJ1-2; D gene uncertain. CDR1 and CDR2 from the germline V gene are SGHDT and YYEEEE. The CDR3 covers 14 residues. The CDR3 bases that were read are TGTGCCGGCAGCGCGGGCGAGAGGGTGTATGGC. Its protein product is CAGSAGERVYG. The complete CDR3 reads CAGSAGERVYGYTF.

This clone appeared many times. Read coverage stops 3 residues before the CDR3 terminus; the germline J gene supplies the remainder. The chain couples TRBV5-1 to TRBJ2-7, with D perhaps TRBD2 (6 bases). The CDR3 is 15 amino acids. V lost 4 bases and J 0 bases, leaving 14 bases between the germline ends. The V gene's germline CDR1 is SGHRS and CDR2 YFSETQ. CDR3 DNA (partial): TGCGCCAGCAGCCCCGGGACTCTCAGCTCCTACGAG. Residues: CASSPGTLSSYE. The full CDR3 is CASSPGTLSSYEQYF.

This clone has at least ten counts. The read finishes 3 residues shy of the CDR3 end, and the germline J gene is used to complete it. This chain connects TRBV28 to TRBJ1-2; 7 nucleotides match TRBD1. The J segment lost 5 bases and the V segment lost 5 bases, leaving 5 bases of the junction unmatched. In germline, CDR1 is MDHEN, CDR2 SYDVKM. The CDR3 extends over 13 amino acids. CDR3 region: CASSDAGGYGYTF. CDR3 DNA, as far as it was read: TGTGCCAGCAGTGACGCAGGGGGTTATGGC.

This clone was seen ten or more times. The sequenced CDR3 bases are TGTGCCAGCAGCGTAGGGACAGGGGGGGGTGAAAAA. Translating it yields CASSVGTGGGEK. In full, the CDR3 reads CASSVGTGGGEKLFF. The genes are TRBV9 and TRBJ1-4; 10 positions agree with TRBD1. The read gets to within 3 residues of the CDR3 end, and the germline J gene fills in the rest. This CDR3 contains 15 residues. Germline V gives CDR1 SGDLS, CDR2 YYNGEE. With 0 bases clipped from V and 7 bases from J, the junction kept 3 bases outside the gene matches.

This clone was seen at least ten times. Read coverage stops 3 residues before the CDR3 terminus; the germline J gene supplies the remainder. This chain connects TRBV28 to TRBJ2-1, with 15 bases fitting TRBD2. The germline CDR1 and CDR2 sequences are MDHEN and SYDVKM. J lost 4 bases, V lost 5 bases, and 3 bases had no gene match. The CDR3 runs 16 residues. CDR3 loop: CASSQGLAGGYNEQFF. CDR3 DNA, as far as it was read: TGTGCCAGCAGTCAGGGACTAGCGGGAGGATACAATGAG. Drawing the rest from reference TRBV28 and TRBJ2-1, the complete variable domain is DVKVTQSSRYLVKRTGEKVFLECVQDMDHENMFWYRQDPGLGLRLIYFSYDVKMKEKGDIPEGYSVSREKKERFSLILESASTNQTSMYLCASSQGLAGGYNEQFFGPGTRLTVL.

This clone was counted ten times or more. The read ends 3 residues before the CDR3 terminus; that terminus is restored from the germline J gene. This chain links TRBV5-4 with TRBJ2-2; TRBD1 matches 8 bases. Per germline, CDR1 SGHNT and CDR2 YYREEE (reference sequence). After removal of 1 base from V and 5 bases from J, the junction contained 7 bases not matched to a gene. This CDR3 spans 16 amino acids. This CDR3 reads CASSLLAGGGTGELFF. The DNA read from the CDR3 is TGTGCCAGCAGCTTGCTGGCAGGGGGCGGGACCGGGGAG.

There are many counts of this clone. The read terminates 3 residues before the CDR3 end, so the remaining end is supplied by the germline J gene. The chain is built from TRBV5-1 and TRBJ2-5, with TRBD1 matching 8 bases. Unmatched junction bases numbered 14, after V lost 6 bases and J lost 1 base. The germline V gene has CDR1 SGHRS and CDR2 YFSETQ. This CDR3 region has 17 residues. CDR3 DNA (partial): TGCGCCAGCACCGTCGGGGCCATAGACAGGGGCCAAGAGACC. This codes for CASTVGAIDRGQET. The full CDR3 sequence reads CASTVGAIDRGQETQYF.

This clone has a count of ten or more. The read terminates 3 residues before the CDR3 end, so the remaining end is supplied by the germline J gene. The rearrangement links TRBV7-3 to TRBJ2-1, with 8 nucleotides matching TRBD2. CDR1 is SGHTA, CDR2 FQGTGA, per germline. V was clipped by 3 bases and J by 6 bases; unmatched bases: 13. The CDR3 is 17 residues long. CDR3 region: CASSLGPAGEGFNEQFF. CDR3 bases read: TGTGCCAGCAGCTTGGGCCCAGCGGGAGAGGGGTTCAATGAG.

This clone occurred many times. The sequenced fragment ends 3 residues before the CDR3 boundary, so the rest is inferred from the germline J gene. This rearrangement joins TRBV10-1 to TRBJ2-1; D uncertain. This CDR3 is 16 amino acids long. V was pared by 2 bases and J by 0 bases, with 11 bases between. From germline, CDR1 is WNHNN and CDR2 SYGVQD (reference sequence). The DNA read from the CDR3 is TGCGCCAGCAGTGAGAATGGGCTGAGCTCCTACAATGAG. This sequence encodes CASSENGLSSYNE. The CDR3 reads in full as CASSENGLSSYNEQFF.

This clone was found many times. Sequencing ends 3 residues short of the CDR3 end; the germline J gene provides the rest. This chain uses TRBV18 with TRBJ2-1, with 12 bases that match TRBD2. Losses at the gene ends were 4 bases for V and 2 bases for J; bases not matched to a gene: 6. This CDR3 is built from 17 residues. CDR1 and CDR2 (germline): KGHSH, LQKENI. CDR3 DNA, as far as it was read: TGTGCCAGCTCACTTCTCCGGACTAGCGGGACCTACAATGAG. Its protein is CASSLLRTSGTYNE. The entire CDR3 sequence reads CASSLLRTSGTYNEQFF. Full variable domain (remainder filled in from reference TRBV18 and TRBJ2-1): NAGVMQNPRHLVRRRGQEARLRCSPMKGHSHVYWYRQLPEEGLKFMVYLQKENIIDESGMPKERFSAEFPKEGPSILRIQQVVRGDSAAYFCASSLLRTSGTYNEQFFGPGTRLTVL.

This clone was seen at least ten times. The junction and the germline gene differ at one end; a read error may be behind it. The read is 3 residues too short to cover the CDR3 end, so that end is filled in from the germline J gene. The rearrangement joins TRBV18 to TRBJ1-2; unclear D gene. The CDR3 contains 13 residues. Per the germline V gene, CDR1 is KGHSH and CDR2 is LQKENI. The sequenced CDR3 bases are TGTGCCAGCTCTCCACAGACTGAAAGTGGC. Encoded protein: CASSPQTESG. Given in full, the CDR3 is CASSPQTESGYTF.

There are many counts of this clone. The CDR3 is cut off 3 residues early in the read; its end comes from the germline J gene. The chain recombines TRBV11-3 with TRBJ1-1; D is unclear. V dropped 3 bases and J dropped 0 bases, with 8 bases sitting between them. This CDR3 spans 14 amino acids. The germline V gene encodes CDR1 SGHNT and CDR2 YENEEA. The sequenced CDR3 bases are TGTGCCAGCAGCTTCGGCGGAATGAACACTGAA. This sequence encodes CASSFGGMNTE. The CDR3 in its entirety is CASSFGGMNTEAFF. Based on the CDR3 plus reference TRBV11-3 and TRBJ1-1, the full variable domain is EAGVVQSPRYKIIEKKQPVAFWCNPISGHNTLYWYLQNLGQGPELLIRYENEEAVDDSQLPKDRFSAERLKGVDSTLKIQPAELGDSAVYLCASSFGGMNTEAFFGQGTRLTVV.

This clone was seen many times. The CDR3 end is not reached by the read, which stops 3 residues before it; the germline J gene fills it in. The rearrangement joins TRBV6-4 to TRBJ2-1, with a weak D call TRBD1 (5 bases). Germline lookup yields CDR1 MRHNA and CDR2 SNTAGT. With 0 bases removed from V and 5 bases from J, the gap between germline ends came to 5 bases. The CDR3 loop spans 13 amino acids. CDR3 sequence reads: CASSDSDNNEQFF. The DNA read from the CDR3 is TGTGCCAGCAGTGACTCGGACAACAATGAG.

At least ten counts were recorded for this clone. Read coverage stops 3 residues before the CDR3 terminus; the germline J gene supplies the remainder. This chain uses TRBV20-1 with TRBJ2-3; TRBD2 aligns across 7 bases. The germline CDR1 and CDR2 sequences are DFQATT and SNEGSKA (reference sequence). The CDR3 is made up of 15 amino acids. With 3 bases clipped from V and 0 bases from J, the junction kept 6 bases outside the gene matches. The part of the CDR3 DNA that was read is TGCAGTGCTAGTTCGCTAGCGGCTAGCACAGATACG. The encoded protein is CSASSLAASTDT. The full-length CDR3 reads as CSASSLAASTDTQYF.

This clone was counted at least ten times. The read ends 3 residues early relative to the CDR3; the germline J gene fills the gap. The rearrangement joins TRBV20-1 to TRBJ2-6; tentative D call: TRBD1 (6 bases). The V gene lost 0 bases and the J gene lost 0 bases, with 21 bases spanning the gap. The CDR3 runs 20 residues. CDR1 is DFQATT, CDR2 SNEGSKA, per germline (reference sequence). Partial CDR3 DNA: TGCAGTGCTAGAGATAAGCCGGGACACCTCTCCTACTCTGGGGCCAACGTC. Translation: CSARDKPGHLSYSGANV. The complete CDR3 reads CSARDKPGHLSYSGANVLTF.

This clone was detected ten times or more. The sequenced fragment ends 3 residues before the CDR3 boundary, so the rest is inferred from the germline J gene. This chain joins TRBV5-4 and TRBJ2-3; 8 bases align to TRBD2. CDR1 is SGHNT, CDR2 YYREEE, per germline (reference sequence). The CDR3 sequence is 16 residues long. Incomplete CDR3 DNA: TGTGCCAGCAGCTTGGGATGGCGGGAGGAGGGAGAGACG. This translates into CASSLGWREEGET. The CDR3 in full is CASSLGWREEGETQYF.

This clone appeared many times. The CDR3 end lies 3 residues beyond the end of the read and is filled in from the germline J gene. This sequence joins TRBV11-3 and TRBJ1-1; 7 bases line up with TRBD1. Per germline, CDR1 SGHNT and CDR2 YENEEA. After removal of 5 bases from V and 3 bases from J, the junction contained 9 bases not matched to a gene. The CDR3 length is 15 residues. CDR3 bases read: TGTGCCAGCAGCGACCGAACGAGGGGGCACACTGAA. The encoded protein is CASSDRTRGHTE. The complete CDR3 reads CASSDRTRGHTEAFF.

This clone was seen repeatedly, ten times or more. The CDR3 goes on 3 residues after the read ends, and that part is filled in from the germline J gene. V is TRBV20-1 and J is TRBJ2-7; the match to TRBD2 covers 11 bases. The CDR3 has 13 residues. The junction had 2 bases not matched to a gene; V was cut back by 4 bases and J by 3 bases. The germline V gene encodes CDR1 DFQATT and CDR2 SNEGSKA (reference sequence). The DNA read from the CDR3 is TGCAGTGCTACCGGACTAGCGGGCTACGAG. Translation gives CSATGLAGYE. The whole CDR3 reads CSATGLAGYEQYF.

This clone appeared many times. The CDR3 end is not reached by the read, which stops 3 residues before it; the germline J gene fills it in. This chain connects TRBV12-3 or TRBV12-4 to TRBJ2-3; 7 nucleotides match TRBD2. This CDR3 spans 11 amino acids. CDR3 DNA, as far as it was read: TGTGCCAGCAGTTTGGGGGGGACG. Protein: CASSLGGT. In full, the CDR3 reads CASSLGGTQYF.

This clone was recorded many times. The observed sequence ends 3 residues before the CDR3 terminus, with the missing tail filled in from the germline J gene. The rearrangement uses TRBV7-6 and TRBJ1-4; 7 nucleotides agree with TRBD1. V gave up 5 bases and J gave up 5 bases; unmatched junction bases: 2. CDR1 and CDR2 (germline): SGHVS, FNYEAQ. The CDR3 runs 13 residues. The CDR3: CASSPRGNEKLFF. CDR3 DNA (partial): TGTGCCAGCAGCCCCAGGGGGAATGAAAAA. The full variable domain, with the rest looked up from reference TRBV7-6 and TRBJ1-4, is GAGVSQSPRYKVTKRGQDVALRCDPISGHVSLYWYRQALGQGPEFLTYFNYEAQQDKSGLPNDRFSAERPEGSISTLTIQRTEQRDSAMYRCASSPRGNEKLFFGSGTQLSVL.

Many counts were recorded for this clone. The read ends 3 residues before the CDR3 terminus; that terminus is restored from the germline J gene. The gene calls are TRBV5-1 and TRBJ2-1; 11 bases fit TRBD2. This CDR3 comprises 16 residues. J was trimmed by 4 bases and V by 2 bases; bases with no gene match: 5. Germline lookup yields CDR1 SGHRS and CDR2 YFSETQ. The sequenced part of the CDR3 DNA is TGCGCCAGCAGCTTACTAGCGGGAGATGGGTACAATGAG. It encodes CASSLLAGDGYNE. The CDR3, in full, reads CASSLLAGDGYNEQFF. Full variable domain (missing parts from reference TRBV5-1 and TRBJ2-1): KAGVTQTPRYLIKTRGQQVTLSCSPISGHRSVSWYQQTPGQGLQFLFEYFSETQRNKGNFPGRFSGRQFSNSRSEMNVSTLELGDSALYLCASSLLAGDGYNEQFFGPGTRLTVL.

For this clone: The CDR3 is cut off 3 residues early in the read; its end comes from the germline J gene. The rearrangement links TRBV20-1 to TRBJ1-2, with 9 bases that match TRBD1. The trim removed 4 bases at V and 6 bases at J, leaving 9 bases unmatched. Looked up from germline, CDR1 is DFQATT and CDR2 is SNEGSKA (reference sequence). The CDR3 contains 14 residues. The sequenced CDR3 bases are TGCAGTGCTAAATTGGACAGGGGTGGGAATGGC. As protein: CSAKLDRGGNG. The entire CDR3 protein is CSAKLDRGGNGYTF.

The table lists this clone with many counts. Read coverage stops 3 residues before the CDR3 terminus; the germline J gene supplies the remainder. The chain couples TRBV20-1 to TRBJ2-1; 9 bases fit TRBD2. The V and J ends lost 1 base and 7 bases, in that order; junction bases with no gene match: 8. Germline assignment: CDR1 DFQATT and CDR2 SNEGSKA (reference sequence). CDR3 length: 15 amino acids. CDR3 loop: CSARVRLAGQNEQFF. The CDR3 DNA, read in part, is TGCAGTGCTAGAGTTAGGCTAGCGGGGCAAAATGAG.

This clone was observed a few times. The read stops 3 residues short of the end of the CDR3; the missing end is completed from the germline J gene. V gene TRBV6-2 or TRBV6-3 combines with J gene TRBJ2-1; tentatively, D is TRBD1 (6 bases). With 6 bases removed from V and 3 bases from J, the gap between germline ends came to 9 bases. CDR1 and CDR2 (germline): MNHEY, SVGEGT. This CDR3 has 13 amino acids. The DNA read from the CDR3 is TGTGCCAGCAGGGACAGCCACTACAATGAG. Its protein product is CASRDSHYNE. The entire CDR3 reads CASRDSHYNEQFF.

This clone was picked up many times. The missing CDR3 end, 3 residues past where the read stops, is filled in from the germline J gene. The genes are TRBV2 and TRBJ2-7; 9 nucleotides match TRBD1. The germline CDR1 and CDR2 sequences are SNHLY and FYNNEI. The CDR3 is made up of 14 amino acids. V shed 3 bases, J shed 3 bases, and the junction held 3 bases outside the gene matches. The CDR3 is CASSDQGQGYEQYF. The CDR3 DNA, read in part, is TGTGCCAGCAGTGACCAGGGACAGGGCTACGAG.

A few counts support this clone. The observed sequence ends 3 residues before the CDR3 terminus, with the missing tail filled in from the germline J gene. This chain joins TRBV25-1 and TRBJ2-7; 9 bases match TRBD1. Germline lookup yields CDR1 MGHDK and CDR2 SYGVNS. The CDR3 has 15 amino acids. V was pared by 1 base and J by 6 bases, with 7 bases of the junction left unmatched. Partial CDR3 DNA: TGTGCCAGCAGTGAATCGGGACAGGGTAGGACCGAG. As protein: CASSESGQGRTE. In full, the CDR3 reads CASSESGQGRTEQYF.

This clone was detected ten times or more. The CDR3 end lies 3 residues beyond the end of the read and is filled in from the germline J gene. The chain recombines TRBV5-8 with TRBJ2-6, with a weak D call TRBD1 (5 bases). The germline V and J ends were trimmed by 3 bases and 4 bases, with 11 bases remaining between them. This CDR3 region has 15 residues. Per the germline V gene, CDR1 is SGHTS and CDR2 is YDEGEE. Partial CDR3 DNA: TGTGCCAGCAGCTCAGGGAACAGCGGGGCCAACGTC. It encodes CASSSGNSGANV. From start to end, the CDR3 is CASSSGNSGANVLTF.

This clone came up many times. The CDR3 goes on 3 residues after the read ends, and that part is filled in from the germline J gene. This specimen includes other DNA sequences encoding the same CDR3. The rearrangement uses TRBV5-1 and TRBJ1-6, with D perhaps matching TRBD1 (6 bases). Trimming shortened V by 0 bases and J by 10 bases, and 14 bases separated the two germline ends. The CDR3 has 15 amino acids. Germline CDR1 SGHRS, CDR2 YFSETQ. This chain's CDR3 is CASSLGAGEGSPLHF. Partial CDR3 DNA: TGCGCCAGCAGCTTGGGAGCAGGGGAAGGGTCACCC.